These 6 T cell receptor beta chains were all obtained from the same sample, sequenced in a study of blood T cell repertoires in COVID-19. Clones were read by immunoSEQ multiplex PCR, and TCRdb kept only the in-frame ones, dropping some. The sample lists about 13,000 clones; around 74% were seen once. The specimen was peripheral blood. The receptors come from a woman of 80 years or more with acute or convalescent COVID-19.

V and J are TRBV6-5 and TRBJ1-2, with TRBD1 matching over 7 bases. This CDR3 has 15 residues. J lost 4 bases, V lost 6 bases, and 11 bases had no gene match. CDR1 is MNHEY, CDR2 SVGAGI, per germline. CDR3 residues: CASRKQRDSLYGYTF. For the CDR3, the DNA is TGTGCCAGCAGAAAACAAAGGGACAGCCTCTATGGCTACACCTTC.

The chain couples TRBV5-6 to TRBJ2-5, with TRBD2 matching over 9 bases. Unmatched junction bases numbered 8, after V lost 6 bases and J lost 5 bases. CDR3 length: 14 residues. Germline V gives CDR1 SGHDT, CDR2 YYEEEE. CDR3 residues: CASIERGVYETQYF. The DNA for the CDR3 is TGTGCCAGCATCGAGCGGGGGGTCTACGAGACCCAGTACTTC.

The V gene is TRBV18, the J gene TRBJ1-3, with a weak D call TRBD1 (5 bases). V lost 2 bases, J lost 0 bases, and 11 bases lay in between. Germline-derived CDR1 and CDR2 are KGHSH and LQKENI. The CDR3 runs 16 residues. Here the CDR3 reads CASSPLGARSGNTIYF. The CDR3 region has the DNA TGTGCCAGCTCACCATTAGGGGCCCGCTCTGGAAACACCATATATTTT.

The chain is built from TRBV10-3 and TRBJ2-1; weak D call: TRBD2 (5 bases). The length of the CDR3 is 13 residues. The V gene lost 7 bases and the J gene lost 6 bases, with 13 bases spanning the gap. CDR1 ENHRY and CDR2 SYGVKD come from the germline V gene. CDR3 in amino acids: CAITASPSNEQFF. CDR3 nucleotides: TGTGCCATCACGGCTAGCCCCAGCAATGAGCAGTTCTTC.

This chain joins TRBV11-1 and TRBJ2-7; D gene uncertain. Germline loops: CDR1 SGHAT, CDR2 FQDESV (reference sequence). V lost 1 base and J lost 0, with 13 bases in between. The length of the CDR3 is 16 residues. The CDR3 DNA is TGTGCCAGCAGCTTAGGCGGCACCCAACTCTCCTACGAGCAGTACTTC. Residues: CASSLGGTQLSYEQYF.

V usage is TRBV6-2 or TRBV6-3 and J usage is TRBJ1-1, with 8 bases fitting TRBD1. Germline V gene sequence: CDR1 MNHEY, CDR2 SVGEGT. Losses at the gene ends were 2 bases for V and 1 base for J; bases not matched to a gene: 12. The CDR3 spans 18 residues. The CDR3 bases are TGTGCCAGCAGTTACACGCCGATGGGACAGGTAACGAACACTGAAGCTTTCTTT. Its translation: CASSYTPMGQVTNTEAFF.